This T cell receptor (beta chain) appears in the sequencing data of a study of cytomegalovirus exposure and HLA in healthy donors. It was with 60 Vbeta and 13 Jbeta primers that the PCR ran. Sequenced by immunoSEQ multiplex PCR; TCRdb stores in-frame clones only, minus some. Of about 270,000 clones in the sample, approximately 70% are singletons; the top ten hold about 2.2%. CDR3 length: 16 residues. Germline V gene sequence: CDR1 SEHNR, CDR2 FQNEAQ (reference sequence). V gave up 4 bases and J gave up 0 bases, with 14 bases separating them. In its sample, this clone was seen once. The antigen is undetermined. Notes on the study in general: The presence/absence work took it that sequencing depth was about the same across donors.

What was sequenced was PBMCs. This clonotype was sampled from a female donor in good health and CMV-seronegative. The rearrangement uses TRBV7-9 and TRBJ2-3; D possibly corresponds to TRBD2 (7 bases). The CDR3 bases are TGTGCCAGCAGCTCTATAGGGGGGGCTAGCACAGATACGCAGTATTTT. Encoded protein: CASSSIGGASTDTQYF. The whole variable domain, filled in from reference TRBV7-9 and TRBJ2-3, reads DTGVSQNPRHKITKRGQNVTFRCDPISEHNRLYWYRQTLGQGPEFLTYFQNEAQLEKSRLLSDRFSAERPKGSFSTLEIQRTEQGDSAMYLCASSSIGGASTDTQYFGPGTRLTVL.